These T cell receptor beta chains were read from a single sample in a study of T-cell reconstitution after alpha-beta-depleted transplantation in children. In TCRdb, the PCR reads were re-called with MiXCR into one record per CDR3 protein. The sample consists of approximately 85,000 distinct CDR3 sequences, roughly 15% of them appearing once. The sequences come from PBMCs, mostly from graft donor cells, collected 180 days after TCRalphabeta/CD19-depleted stem cell transplant. The source of these receptors is a male patient aged 2-10 years who had a stem cell transplant for acute lymphoblastic leukemia, so the T cells may come from the graft donor. The CDR3 runs from the conserved cysteine through the conserved F or W. A D gene is named only where the DNA matches it firmly. Rows give clone size only sometimes, using once, few, many, or a class for an expanded clone.

J: TRBJ2-3; D: -; V: TRBV5-6; size: -; CDR3: CASSFISRTDTQYF; DNA: TGTGCCAGCAGCTTTATTTCCCGCACAGATACGCAGTATTTT
J: TRBJ2-1; D: -; V: TRBV3-1; size: -; CDR3: CASSPSYGGDNEQFF; DNA: TGTGCCAGCAGCCCGTCGTACGGGGGAGACAATGAGCAGTTCTTC
J: TRBJ2-3; D: TRBD2; V: TRBV18; size: few; CDR3: CASSPVAGGSTDTQYF; DNA: TGTGCCAGCTCACCCGTAGCGGGGGGATCCACGGATACGCAGTATTTT
J: TRBJ2-7; D: -; V: TRBV6-5; size: -; CDR3: CASSYSRDAFYEQYF; DNA: TGTGCCAGCAGTTACTCGAGGGACGCATTCTACGAGCAGTACTTC
J: TRBJ2-2; D: -; V: TRBV4-3; size: -; CDR3: CASSLTTDTGELFF; DNA: TGCGCCAGCAGCCTTACGACTGACACCGGGGAGCTGTTTTTT
J: TRBJ1-1; D: -; V: TRBV20-1; size: -; CDR3: CSARIHGMNTEAFF; DNA: TGCAGTGCTAGAATACATGGGATGAACACTGAAGCTTTCTTT
J: TRBJ2-1; D: -; V: TRBV24-1; size: many; CDR3: CATSDPTGSSYNEQFF; DNA: TGTGCCACCAGTGACCCGACAGGTAGCTCCTACAATGAGCAGTTCTTC
J: TRBJ2-3; D: -; V: TRBV7-2; size: few; CDR3: CASSLVGTAHPDTQYF; DNA: TGTGCCAGCAGCTTAGTAGGGACTGCACATCCAGATACGCAGTATTTT
J: TRBJ1-6; D: TRBD1; V: TRBV4-1; size: many; CDR3: CASSQDAGQNIQAPLHF; DNA: TGCGCCAGCAGCCAAGATGCGGGACAGAACATTCAGGCACCCCTCCACTTT
J: TRBJ2-1; D: -; V: TRBV9; size: few; CDR3: CASSPRERSYNEQFF; DNA: TGTGCCAGCAGCCCCCGCGAGCGGTCCTACAATGAGCAGTTCTTC
J: TRBJ2-2; D: TRBD1; V: TRBV5-8; size: -; CDR3: CASSRGQGVPTGELFF; DNA: TGTGCCAGCAGCCGAGGACAGGGGGTCCCTACCGGGGAGCTGTTTTTT
J: TRBJ2-1; D: TRBD1; V: TRBV7-8; size: few; CDR3: CASSSWNRGRVDEQFF; DNA: TGTGCCAGCAGCTCCTGGAATAGGGGGCGCGTTGATGAGCAGTTCTTC
J: TRBJ1-6; D: -; V: TRBV20-1; size: -; CDR3: CSARVSSASPLHF; DNA: TGCAGTGCTAGAGTGAGTTCGGCCTCACCCCTCCACTTT
J: TRBJ2-1; D: TRBD1; V: TRBV16; size: few; CDR3: CASSPTGGGYNEQFF; DNA: TGTGCCAGCAGCCCGACAGGGGGAGGGTACAATGAGCAGTTCTTC
J: TRBJ2-5; D: -; V: TRBV20-1; size: few; CDR3: CSARRTDQETQYF; DNA: TGCAGTGCTAGACGGACAGATCAAGAGACCCAGTACTTC
J: TRBJ2-7; D: -; V: TRBV15; size: -; CDR3: CATSRGGAGKAINEQYF; DNA: TGTGCCACCAGCAGAGGAGGAGCAGGGAAAGCAATTAACGAGCAGTACTTC
J: TRBJ1-3; D: -; V: TRBV29-1; size: few; CDR3: CSVEVSGNTIYF; DNA: TGCAGCGTTGAAGTTTCTGGAAACACCATATATTTT
J: TRBJ1-1; D: -; V: TRBV7-9; size: few; CDR3: CASSLGTANTEAFF; DNA: TGTGCCAGCAGCTTAGGGACAGCTAACACTGAAGCTTTCTTT
J: TRBJ2-7; D: -; V: TRBV7-9; size: few; CDR3: CASSADGYYEQYF; DNA: TGTGCCAGCAGCGCCGACGGATACTACGAGCAGTACTTC
J: TRBJ1-3; D: -; V: TRBV6-1; size: -; CDR3: CASSEWDGSGNTIYF; DNA: TGTGCCAGCAGTGAATGGGACGGATCTGGAAACACCATATATTTT
J: TRBJ1-5; D: -; V: TRBV7-2; size: -; CDR3: CASSLAGAGLNQPQHF; DNA: TGTGCCAGCAGCTTAGCCGGGGCAGGACTCAATCAGCCCCAGCATTTT
J: TRBJ2-1; D: TRBD1; V: TRBV7-9; size: -; CDR3: CASSSDRGQFF; DNA: TGTGCCAGCAGCTCCGACAGGGGGCAGTTCTTC
J: TRBJ2-5; D: -; V: TRBV11-1; size: -; CDR3: CASSALGPLTGAGKETQYF; DNA: TGTGCCAGCAGCGCTTTAGGCCCCCTGACGGGGGCAGGGAAAGAGACCCAGTACTTC
J: TRBJ2-3; D: TRBD2; V: TRBV20-1; size: -; CDR3: CSARAERGGDTQYF; DNA: TGCAGTGCTAGAGCGGAGCGGGGAGGAGATACGCAGTATTTT
J: TRBJ2-1; D: -; V: TRBV6-5; size: -; CDR3: CASSLGQSGNEQFF; DNA: TGTGCCAGCAGTTTAGGACAGTCTGGTAATGAGCAGTTCTTC
J: TRBJ1-2; D: -; V: TRBV7-9; size: -; CDR3: CASSLGAGNYGYTF; DNA: TGTGCCAGCAGCTTAGGAGCAGGGAACTATGGCTACACCTTC
J: TRBJ2-5; D: -; V: TRBV6-5; size: few; CDR3: CASSSPGTGETQYF; DNA: TGTGCCAGCAGTTCCCCCGGAACGGGGGAGACCCAGTACTTC
J: TRBJ2-7; D: -; V: TRBV20-1; size: -; CDR3: CSARRPYEYEQYF; DNA: TGCAGTGCTAGGAGACCCTACGAGTACGAGCAGTACTTC
J: TRBJ2-1; D: -; V: TRBV4-1; size: -; CDR3: CASSQDGRGGDNEQFF; DNA: TGCGCCAGCAGCCAAGATGGCAGGGGAGGAGACAATGAGCAGTTCTTC
J: TRBJ1-1; D: -; V: TRBV4-1; size: -; CDR3: CASSQDWGGPKTEAFF; DNA: TGCGCCAGCAGCCAAGATTGGGGGGGTCCTAAGACTGAAGCTTTCTTT
J: TRBJ2-1; D: -; V: TRBV7-9; size: many; CDR3: CASSYVGGAYEQFF; DNA: TGTGCCAGCAGCTACGTGGGGGGGGCGTATGAGCAGTTCTTC
J: TRBJ2-1; D: -; V: TRBV6-5; size: -; CDR3: CASSYNDEQFF; DNA: TGTGCCAGCAGTTATAACGATGAGCAGTTCTTC
J: TRBJ2-1; D: TRBD2; V: TRBV7-9; size: -; CDR3: CASSLVGSGDYNEQFF; DNA: TGTGCCAGCAGCTTAGTAGGTAGCGGGGATTACAATGAGCAGTTCTTC
J: TRBJ2-7; D: -; V: TRBV4-2; size: -; CDR3: CASGRGPLCEQYF; DNA: TGTGCCAGCGGCCGCGGGCCCCTCTGCGAGCAGTACTTC
J: TRBJ2-7; D: -; V: TRBV5-6; size: -; CDR3: CASSLSGESSYEQYF; DNA: TGTGCCAGCAGCTTGTCTGGGGAGAGCTCCTACGAGCAGTACTTC
J: TRBJ2-7; D: -; V: TRBV28; size: -; CDR3: CASSLSVRYEQYF; DNA: TGTGCCAGCAGTTTATCCGTTCGCTACGAGCAGTACTTC
J: TRBJ1-5; D: -; V: TRBV4-1; size: -; CDR3: CASSLRDINQPQHF; DNA: TGCGCCAGCAGCCTCCGGGACATCAATCAGCCCCAGCATTTT
J: TRBJ1-5; D: TRBD1; V: TRBV12-3/TRBV12-4; size: few; CDR3: CASSPRGQQVNQPQHF; DNA: TGTGCCAGCAGCCCTAGGGGACAGCAAGTCAATCAGCCCCAGCATTTT
J: TRBJ1-1; D: TRBD1; V: TRBV5-5; size: -; CDR3: CASSWDRLVISAFF; DNA: TGTGCCAGCAGCTGGGACAGGTTGGTTATTTCAGCTTTCTTT
J: TRBJ1-1; D: -; V: TRBV12-3/TRBV12-4; size: many; CDR3: CASNPQQNTEAFF; DNA: TGTGCCAGCAACCCCCAGCAGAACACTGAAGCTTTCTTT
J: TRBJ2-7; D: TRBD1; V: TRBV15; size: few; CDR3: CATTPGQGISEQYF; DNA: TGTGCCACCACCCCGGGACAGGGAATTTCCGAGCAGTACTTC
J: TRBJ2-1; D: TRBD2; V: TRBV5-1; size: -; CDR3: CASRTSGGAFF; DNA: TGCGCCAGCAGAACTAGCGGGGGGGCCTTCTTC
J: TRBJ2-1; D: -; V: TRBV7-2; size: -; CDR3: CASSLAGSAYNEQFF; DNA: TGTGCCAGCAGCTTAGCGGGATCTGCCTACAATGAGCAGTTCTTC
J: TRBJ2-3; D: -; V: TRBV3-1; size: -; CDR3: CASSQRSYRPDTQYF; DNA: TGTGCCAGCAGCCAAAGAAGCTACAGACCAGATACGCAGTATTTT
J: TRBJ1-4; D: -; V: TRBV27; size: few; CDR3: CASSFSGKLFF; DNA: TGTGCCAGCAGTTTCTCAGGAAAACTGTTTTTT